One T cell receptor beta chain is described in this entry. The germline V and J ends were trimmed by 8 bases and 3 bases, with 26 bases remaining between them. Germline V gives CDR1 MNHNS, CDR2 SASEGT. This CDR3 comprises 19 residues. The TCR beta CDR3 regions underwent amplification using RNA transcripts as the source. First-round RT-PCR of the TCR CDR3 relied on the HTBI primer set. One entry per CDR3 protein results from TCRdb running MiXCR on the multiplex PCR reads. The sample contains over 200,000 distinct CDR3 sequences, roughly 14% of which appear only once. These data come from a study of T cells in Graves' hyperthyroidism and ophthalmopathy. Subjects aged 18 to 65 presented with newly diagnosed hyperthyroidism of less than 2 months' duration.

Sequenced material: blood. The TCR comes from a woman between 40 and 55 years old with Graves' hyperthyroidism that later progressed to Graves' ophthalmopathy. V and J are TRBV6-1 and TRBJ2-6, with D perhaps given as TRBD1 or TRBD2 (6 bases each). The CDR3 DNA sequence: TGTGCCAGCGTAACCAGCGGGCCAGGGGTGGGGGGTGGGGCCAACGTCCTGACTTTC. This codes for CASVTSGPGVGGGANVLTF.